What follows describes a single T cell receptor beta chain. Only in-frame clones appear in the TCRdb table, and some are missing; sequencing was by immunoSEQ multiplex PCR. The top ten clones hold 11% of a sample with more than 95,000 clones, roughly 89% of them seen once. This specimen comes from a study of T cell responses to AZD1222 COVID-19 vaccine. The clonotype originates from an adult in good health. This specimen consisted of peripheral blood, obtained on day 0 of MenACWY control vaccination.

The CDR3 nucleotides are TGTGCCAGCAGCCAAGATCCCGCGGGAGTGAGGGATACGCAGTATTTT. Translation gives CASSQDPAGVRDTQYF. The J gene is TRBJ2-3, the V gene TRBV14; 7 positions match TRBD2. The CDR3 extends over 16 amino acids. Germline lookup yields CDR1 SGHDN and CDR2 FVKESK. J lost 6 bases, V lost 0 bases, and 9 bases had no gene match. Supplemented by reference TRBV14 and TRBJ2-3, the full variable domain reads EAGVTQFPSHSVIEKGQTVTLRCDPISGHDNLYWYRRVMGKEIKFLLHFVKESKQDESGMPNNRFLAERTGGTYSTLKVQPAELEDSGVYFCASSQDPAGVRDTQYFGPGTRLTVL.